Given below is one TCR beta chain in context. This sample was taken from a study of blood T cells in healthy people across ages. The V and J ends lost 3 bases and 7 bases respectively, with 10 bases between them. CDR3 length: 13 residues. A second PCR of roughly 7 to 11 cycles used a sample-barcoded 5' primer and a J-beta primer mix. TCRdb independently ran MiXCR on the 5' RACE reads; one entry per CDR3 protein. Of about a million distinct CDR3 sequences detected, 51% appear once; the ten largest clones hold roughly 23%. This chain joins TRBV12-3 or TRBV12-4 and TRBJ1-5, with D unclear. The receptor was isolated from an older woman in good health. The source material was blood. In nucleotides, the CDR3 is TGTGCCAGCAGTTTTAGCGCCGGGCAGCCCCAGCATTTT. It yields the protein CASSFSAGQPQHF.